What follows describes a single T cell receptor (beta chain). V was trimmed by 3 bases and J by 8 bases, leaving 13 bases between them. The length of the CDR3 is 13 residues. Germline values: CDR1 SGHTA, CDR2 FQGNSA. This entry belongs to a study of CD8 T cells in Susac syndrome. In blood CD8+ and CD4+ T cells, TCR beta underwent sequencing. As controls, healthy donors matched for age and sex were used. TEMRA cells were FACS-enriched, with CD8+ and CD4+ T cells isolated negatively. RNA, at about 0.45 to 1 ug, was reverse transcribed with random hexamers. Multiplex PCR with immunoSEQ amplified the TCR beta CDR3 across 54 Vbeta and 13 Jbeta. TCRdb itself ran the immunoSEQ multiplex PCR reads through MiXCR, one entry per CDR3 protein. Of 110,000 or so distinct CDR3 sequences in the sample, 94% were seen once.

The sequence was collected from a human donor in good health. The rearrangement uses TRBV7-2 and TRBJ1-2, with D hard to call. The sample consisted of CD4+ T cells from PBMCs. CDR3 nucleotide sequence: TGTGCCAGCAGCTTTTACAGCGGGTCCGGCTACACCTTC. This sequence encodes CASSFYSGSGYTF.